This T cell receptor (beta chain) was retrieved from a study of cytomegalovirus exposure and HLA in healthy donors (dated 2017 in TCRdb). Concerning the study at large: In an earlier analysis of approximately 500 of the donors, 250 to 350 Gb of sequence data and roughly 100 million unique TCR beta sequences from about 179 million T cells were reported. All discovery cohort repertoires had been generated using a single sequencing platform. To predict cytomegalovirus infection status, the study brought together high-throughput TCR immunosequencing, statistical association of individual TCRs with disease status, and machine learning. Rather than using new phenotypic data, the later analysis identified candidate immune exposures from TCR beta sequences and from how often those sequences occurred across donors. Of the roughly 400 genotyped donors, around 81% fell in the genetic ancestry cluster associated with self-reported Caucasian donors. The study aimed to test whether signatures of past pathogen exposure could be identified by cataloging public T cell receptors. Donor age, sex, ethnicity and CMV serostatus were compiled alongside the repertoire data. In a later genetic analysis, genome-wide SNP genotypes for about three fifths of the roughly 670 donors were used, and that subset was treated as a discovery cohort. Among 350 to 400 genotyped donors of the cohort, an average of roughly 240,000 unique TCR beta nucleotide sequences were sequenced per donor, around 20% of them non-productive. The T cell repertoires of some 670 subjects were profiled by immunosequencing and related to cytomegalovirus serostatus. HLA typing covered class I and class II loci at four-digit resolution. An earlier analysis of several hundred of the donors used high-throughput TCR beta sequencing to judge whether each TCR beta V gene segment behaved as functional or pseudogenic. An early release covering around 630 HLA-typed donors comprised about 300 gigabases of sequencing data and tens of millions of unique TCR sequences. Because of strong linkage in the cohort, four or five DR-DQ haplotypes were treated as single units for association and clustering. Along with the roughly 670-subject first cohort, a separate validation cohort of more than 90 different subjects was used. A later analysis re-analyzed previously published TCR beta repertoires from 500 to 700 donors and added high-resolution HLA genotyping to study TCR occurrence patterns. The number of donors typed differed by locus, with about 629-640 for A, B, C, DRB1 and DQB1, approximately 500 for DQA1, 600 to 610 for DPA1, and some 440 for DPB1.

The study at large found these results: An earlier analysis of some 560 of the donors showed that most TCR beta V segments appeared in productive rearrangements either about 87% or about 30% of the time, which broadly matched IMGT annotations. Cytomegalovirus status was reported to be diagnosed by the classifier with high specificity and sensitivity in both the original and validation cohorts. A later analysis reported that several top co-occurrence clusters appeared linked to parvovirus B19, influenza, CMV and Epstein-Barr virus. Presence/absence analyses assumed roughly uniform sequencing depth across donors, an assumption that may not hold. The authors suggested that the approach could potentially be extended to other disease states and immunological phenotypes. A group of highly shared sequence variants was considered likely to be a technical artifact of the sequencing pipeline. Because HLA typing was missing for some donors at each locus, association tests included only the typed subset. Because counts were too low, more than 15 rarely observed V segments, including chromosome 9 orphons, were excluded from the earlier analysis of about 500 of the donors. Across donors, most TCR sequences were observed very rarely, whereas some public TCRs were present in many individuals. Compared with the approximately 700-donor mean, donors in an Asian-associated ancestry cluster had fewer N-insertions in productive TCRs, according to a later genetic analysis. Immune exposure information for the cohort was limited to CMV serostatus. The study gave a list of about 160 TCR beta chains associated with cytomegalovirus. In vitro tests confirmed that a few of the cytomegalovirus-associated TCR beta chains recognize cytomegalovirus antigens. A later analysis found that TCR association rates varied across HLA loci, with DRB1 alleles showing the most associated TCRs and HLA-C alleles the fewest. In a later genetic analysis, a missense DCLRE1C variant was associated with V-gene and J-gene trimming of TCR beta chains, and the association was replicated in an independent cohort. In a later analysis, HLA-associated TCR beta chains showed more clonal expansion and lower generation probabilities than non-associated chains that were equally common. Assigning TCR associations to individual alleles was difficult when HLA alleles, especially DR and DQ, strongly co-occurred. Linkage disequilibrium might explain the correlated functional status among segregating V segments, but an unknown experimental factor could not be excluded. At a false discovery rate of 0.05, a later analysis linked some 18,000 TCR beta sequences to specific HLA alleles. Only TCR beta chains were sequenced in this cohort, and the absence of alpha or paired-chain data limited detectable features. A further reported finding was that TCR beta sequences accurately predicted the HLA-A and HLA-B alleles for most subjects in the first cohort. A later analysis found that most CMV-associated TCR beta chains appeared HLA-restricted, with HLA associations seemingly driven largely by CMV exposure.

The cohort was made up of roughly 670 healthy bone marrow donors. All cohort members were sampled while nominally healthy, although unrecorded immune exposures were likely present. The donor tested CMV seropositive and was one of the 289 seropositive cohort members. A peripheral blood sample was collected from each donor, and TCR beta sequencing was performed on peripheral blood mononuclear cells. Genomic DNA extraction from the blood cell samples was performed with the Qiagen DNeasy Blood Extraction Kit. Libraries were constructed by the immunoSEQ multiplex PCR assay. For the multiplex PCR, a mixture combining 60 forward primers for TCR Vbeta segments and 13 reverse primers for TCR Jbeta segments was used. The CDR3 region of rearranged TCR beta genes was amplified from genomic DNA by a multiplex PCR assay. On the Illumina HiSeq System, the amplified TCR beta libraries were sequenced as 87-base-pair reads. Per the authors' processing: In a later analysis, approximately 74 million unique TCR beta chains were counted across the 690 or so repertoires, and roughly 11 million of these chains were shared by at least two donors. Raw reads were error-corrected and collapsed into unique sequences by a nearest-neighbor algorithm in which closely related sequences were merged to remove PCR and sequencing errors. Alignment of CDR3 sequences to IMGT reference sequences was used to assign V, D and J gene segments. Each retained sequence needed at least a six-nucleotide match to both a V gene segment and a J gene segment. A rearrangement counted as productive if the CDR3 had no stop codons and remained in frame with V and J, and every other rearrangement counted as non-productive. Following IMGT convention, CDR3 was defined as the stretch from the second conserved V-encoded cysteine to the conserved J-encoded phenylalanine. In an earlier analysis of approximately 590 of the donors, sequences lacking an unambiguous match to a single V gene segment were excluded. In an earlier analysis of 450 to 750 of the donors, a V segment was called functional when productive rearrangements were above 56.7%, and segregating when the standard deviation between donors exceeded 5%. A statistical classification framework was developed to diagnose cytomegalovirus status using the catalog of TCR beta chain sequences. In a later analysis, V and J genes were assigned by comparing TCR nucleotide sequences against IMGT/GENE-DB human TR gene sequences. A later analysis assigned CDR3 sequences and most-parsimonious VDJ recombination scenarios with the TCRdist pipeline. A later analysis defined each TCR beta chain by its CDR3 amino acid sequence plus V-gene family, and excluded reads lacking a unique V-gene family. In a later analysis, approximately 640 highly shared, low-generation-probability nucleotide sequences were removed to address suspected cross-contamination and a sequencing artifact. In a later analysis, a clonal expansion index for each public chain was calculated from normalized within-repertoire ranks of inferred template counts. In a later analysis, generation probabilities were computed using a VDJ recombination model fitted to out-of-frame rearrangements, and the results were checked against IGoR. In a later analysis, hypergeometric tests were used to score TCR-TCR, TCR-HLA and TCR-CMV co-occurrence, with a repertoire-size bias correction applied to TCR pairs. False discovery rates were estimated in a later analysis by permuting HLA or CMV assignments 20 times. In a later analysis, co-occurring TCRs were grouped using DBSCAN, and TCRdist sequence similarity was added for clustering within HLA-allele-positive subsets. For co-occurrence clustering, repertoires with fewer than 30,000 or more than 120,000 public chains were excluded, along with five or six repertoires with anomalous nucleotide sharing. Drawn from immuneACCESS, this table holds only the in-frame rearrangements with V and J called that TCRdb kept. Clones are partly lost; checked studies trace under half to an unresolved V gene and leave the rest unexplained. V and J calls and clone size come straight from that table; D and trimming were deduced from the DNA. In this sample the table shows about 160,000 clones, roughly four fifths of which occur a single time. In total, the top ten clones hold roughly 10% of the sample.

On this clone: The specificity of this receptor is unknown. No much larger clone is present one base from it, and per-base qualities are unavailable.

The TCR was taken from a man aged 50 to 59 in good health and CMV-seropositive. Input material: PBMCs.

The nucleotide sequence reads as follows: TGCAGCGTTCAGCAGCGGGTGTACGAGCAGTACTTC. Translation gives CSVQQRVYEQYF. The chain uses TRBV29-1 and TRBJ2-7; the D gene is perhaps TRBD2, from 6 matching bases. According to the germline V gene, CDR1 reads SQVTM and CDR2 reads ANQGSEA. The cysteine opens and the phenylalanine closes a CDR3 of 12 amino acids. CDR3 DNA is the only sequence kept; it has 36 bases, read in frame from the first base. V was cut back by 5 bases and J by 4 bases, leaving a gap of 12 bases between them.